This TCR beta chain was found in a study of blood T cell repertoires in COVID-19. Turning to the study itself: COVID-19 samples, acute and convalescent, were from the United States, Italy and Spain. Sample material is recorded as cDNA or gDNA derived from T cells, B-cell-depleted T cells, or PBMCs.

With 5 bases removed from V and 2 bases from J, the gap between germline ends came to 10 bases. Per germline, CDR1 LNHDA and CDR2 SQIVND (reference sequence). The CDR3 runs 13 residues. Generated by immunoSEQ multiplex PCR, the TCRdb table keeps only in-frame clones and is missing some. The data contain roughly 300,000 clones, around 82% of them singletons. Sequencing was done on a sample of peripheral blood. The chain links TRBV19 to TRBJ2-7; D not resolved. This receptor was identified in a woman between 50 and 59 years old who had recovered from COVID-19. CDR3 sequence: CASSFGPPYEQYF. The CDR3 bases are TGTGCCAGTAGTTTCGGTCCTCCCTACGAGCAGTACTTC.